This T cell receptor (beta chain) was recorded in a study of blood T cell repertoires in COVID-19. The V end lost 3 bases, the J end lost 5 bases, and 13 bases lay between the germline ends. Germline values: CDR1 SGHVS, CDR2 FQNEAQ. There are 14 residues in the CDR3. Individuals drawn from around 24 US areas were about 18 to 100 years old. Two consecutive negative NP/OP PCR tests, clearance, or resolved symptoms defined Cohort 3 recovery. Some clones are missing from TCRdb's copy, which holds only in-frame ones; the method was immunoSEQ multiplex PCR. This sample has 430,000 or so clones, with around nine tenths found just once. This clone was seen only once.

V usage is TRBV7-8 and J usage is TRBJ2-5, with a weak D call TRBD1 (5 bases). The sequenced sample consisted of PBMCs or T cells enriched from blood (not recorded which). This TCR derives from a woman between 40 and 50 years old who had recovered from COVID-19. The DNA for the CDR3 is TGTGCCAGCAGCTTTCAGGGCGTCGGGGAGACCCAGTACTTC. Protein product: CASSFQGVGETQYF.